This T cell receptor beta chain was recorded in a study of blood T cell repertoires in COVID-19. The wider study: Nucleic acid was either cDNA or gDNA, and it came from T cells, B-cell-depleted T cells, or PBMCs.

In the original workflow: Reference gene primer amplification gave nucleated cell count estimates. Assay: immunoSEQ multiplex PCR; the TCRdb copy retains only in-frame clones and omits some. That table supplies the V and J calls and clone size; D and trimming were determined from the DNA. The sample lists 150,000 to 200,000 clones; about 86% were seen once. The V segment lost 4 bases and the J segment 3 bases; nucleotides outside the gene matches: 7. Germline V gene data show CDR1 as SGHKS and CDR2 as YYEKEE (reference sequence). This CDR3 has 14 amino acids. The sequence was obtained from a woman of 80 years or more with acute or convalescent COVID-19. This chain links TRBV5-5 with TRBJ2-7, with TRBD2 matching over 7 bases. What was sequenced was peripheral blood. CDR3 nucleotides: TGTGCCAGCAGCCCTCTGGGGAGGGACTACGAGCAGTACTTC. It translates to CASSPLGRDYEQYF.